This T cell receptor beta chain was sequenced in a study of shared clonotypes between healthy human individuals. About the research overall: Donors consisted of two women and three men between 18 and 49.

Over several immunoSEQ plates, each subset's genomic DNA was distributed in even portions. TCRdb's table, derived via immunoSEQ multiplex PCR, lists solely in-frame clones and lacks some. The sample includes about 520,000 clones, about 96% of them seen just once. With 5 bases removed from V and 5 bases from J, the gap between germline ends came to 19 bases. CDR3 length: 15 residues. Per the germline V gene, CDR1 is SEHNR and CDR2 is FQNEAQ (reference sequence). Concerning this clone: What it binds is not known.

Overall study results and limits: Non-shared clonotypes displayed generation probabilities falling below those of clonotypes present in all four donors.

The material sequenced was naive CD4+ T cells sorted from blood. Noted subset: CD45RA+ positively selected. This clonotype originated in a woman aged 25-40 years in good health. The genes are TRBV7-9 and TRBJ2-7; tentatively, D is TRBD1 (6 bases). This CDR3 reads CASSREGGAANEQYF. CDR3 coding DNA: TGTGCCAGCAGCCGTGAAGGGGGAGCCGCTAACGAGCAGTACTTC. The variable domain in full, with the rest retrieved from reference TRBV7-9 and TRBJ2-7, is DTGVSQNPRHKITKRGQNVTFRCDPISEHNRLYWYRQTLGQGPEFLTYFQNEAQLEKSRLLSDRFSAERPKGSFSTLEIQRTEQGDSAMYLCASSREGGAANEQYFGPGTRLTVT.